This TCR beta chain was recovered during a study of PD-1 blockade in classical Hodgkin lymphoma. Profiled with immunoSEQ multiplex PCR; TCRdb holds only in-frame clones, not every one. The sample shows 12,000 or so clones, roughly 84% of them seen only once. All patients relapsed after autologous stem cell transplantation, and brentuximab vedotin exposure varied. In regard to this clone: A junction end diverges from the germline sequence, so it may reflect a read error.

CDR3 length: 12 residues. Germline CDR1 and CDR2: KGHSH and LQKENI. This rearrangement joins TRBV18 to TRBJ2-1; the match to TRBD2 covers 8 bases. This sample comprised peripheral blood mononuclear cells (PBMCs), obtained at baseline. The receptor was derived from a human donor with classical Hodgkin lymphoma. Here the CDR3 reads CASSPLAAEQFF. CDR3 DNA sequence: TGTGCCAGCTCTCCACTAGCGGCCGAGCAGTTCTTC.